This entry features one T cell receptor (beta chain) sequence. No antigen is known for it. The data are from a study of blood T cells in healthy people across ages. Primed by a sample-barcoded 5' primer and a J-beta primer mix, a second PCR proceeded for about 6 to 11 cycles. One entry per CDR3 protein results from TCRdb running MiXCR on the 5' RACE reads. Here the sample spans 600,000 or so distinct CDR3 sequences, about 45% being singletons. Findings and caveats of the study: Samples with more naive T cells showed higher observed beta diversity.

Germline lookup yields CDR1 LGHNT and CDR2 FRNRAP. Trimming took 2 bases from V and 1 from J; bases not matched to a gene: 2. CDR3 length: 15 residues. Input material: blood. This chain connects TRBV12-5 to TRBJ2-5, with TRBD2 identical over 9 bases. The TCR was taken from a man older than 75 in good health. The CDR3: CASGLTRGGQETQYF. The DNA of the CDR3 is TGTGCTAGTGGTTTGACGCGGGGGGGCCAAGAGACCCAGTACTTC.